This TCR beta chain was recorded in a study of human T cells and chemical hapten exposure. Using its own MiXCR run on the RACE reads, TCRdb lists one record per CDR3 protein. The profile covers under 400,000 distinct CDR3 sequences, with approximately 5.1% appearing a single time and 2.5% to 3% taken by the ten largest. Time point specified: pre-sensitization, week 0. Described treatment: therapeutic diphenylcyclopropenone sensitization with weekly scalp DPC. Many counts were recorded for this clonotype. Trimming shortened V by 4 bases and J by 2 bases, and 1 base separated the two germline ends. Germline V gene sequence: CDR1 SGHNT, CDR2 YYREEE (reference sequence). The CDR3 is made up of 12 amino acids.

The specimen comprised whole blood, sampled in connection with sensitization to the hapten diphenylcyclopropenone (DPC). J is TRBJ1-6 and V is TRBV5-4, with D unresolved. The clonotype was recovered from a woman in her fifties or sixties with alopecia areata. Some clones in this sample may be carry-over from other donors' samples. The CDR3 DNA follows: TGTGCCAGCAGCGCCTATAATTCACCCCTCCACTTT. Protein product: CASSAYNSPLHF.